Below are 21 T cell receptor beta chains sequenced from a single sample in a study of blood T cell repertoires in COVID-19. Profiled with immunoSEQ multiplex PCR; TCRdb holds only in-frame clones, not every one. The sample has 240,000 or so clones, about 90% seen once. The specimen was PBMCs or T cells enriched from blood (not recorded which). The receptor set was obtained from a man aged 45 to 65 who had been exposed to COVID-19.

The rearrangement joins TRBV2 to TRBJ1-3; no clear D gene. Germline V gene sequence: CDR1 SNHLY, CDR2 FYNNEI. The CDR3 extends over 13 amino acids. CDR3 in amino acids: CANRPSVGNTIYF. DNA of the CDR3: TGTGCTAACCGCCCATCGGTAGGAAACACCATATATTTT.

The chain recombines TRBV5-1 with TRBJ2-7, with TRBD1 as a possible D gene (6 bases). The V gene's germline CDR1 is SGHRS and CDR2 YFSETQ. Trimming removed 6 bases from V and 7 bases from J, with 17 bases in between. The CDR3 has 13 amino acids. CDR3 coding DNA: TGCGCCAGCACCCGTGGGGGCCGATCGGAGCAGTACTTC. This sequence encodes CASTRGGRSEQYF.

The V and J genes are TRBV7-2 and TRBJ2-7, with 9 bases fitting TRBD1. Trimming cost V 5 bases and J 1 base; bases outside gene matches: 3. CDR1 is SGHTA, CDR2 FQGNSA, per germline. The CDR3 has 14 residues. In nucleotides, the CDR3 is TGTGCCAGCAGCACCGGGACAGGGTCCTACGAGCAGTACTTC. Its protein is CASSTGTGSYEQYF.

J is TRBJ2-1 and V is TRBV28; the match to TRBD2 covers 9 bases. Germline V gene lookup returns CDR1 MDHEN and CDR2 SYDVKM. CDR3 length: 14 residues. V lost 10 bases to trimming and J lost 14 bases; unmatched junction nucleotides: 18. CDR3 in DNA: TGTGCCACATCGGAGCTAGCGGGGAAAGGCAATGAGTTCTTC. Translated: CATSELAGKGNEFF.

The CDR3 spells CASSPRGREYDNEQFF. The CDR3 coding sequence is TGTGCCAGCTCACCACGGGGGCGGGAGTACGACAATGAGCAGTTCTTC. The V gene is TRBV18, the J gene TRBJ2-1; TRBD2 might be the D (7 bases). Trimming shortened V by 1 base and J by 5 bases, and 15 bases separated the two germline ends. This CDR3 spans 16 amino acids. Germline CDR1 is KGHSH and CDR2 is LQKENI.

CDR3 DNA sequence: TGCGCCAGCAGCTCGCCACCGGGGGGCAACCATTCAAATACGCAGTATTTT. Its translation is CASSSPPGGNHSNTQYF. The chain uses TRBV5-1 and TRBJ2-3, with D perhaps TRBD2 (7 bases). The CDR3 has 17 residues. The V end lost 3 bases, the J end lost 7 bases, and 24 bases lay between the germline ends. Per germline, CDR1 SGHRS and CDR2 YFSETQ.

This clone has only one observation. The CDR3 DNA is TGTGCCAGCAGTGTTACAGGTACCGCCTATGGCTACACCTTC. It translates to CASSVTGTAYGYTF. The gene calls are TRBV11-3 and TRBJ1-2; possible D gene TRBD1, 5 bases. V was pared by 6 bases and J by 4 bases, with 15 bases between. Germline V gene lookup returns CDR1 SGHNT and CDR2 YENEEA. The CDR3 sequence is 14 residues long.

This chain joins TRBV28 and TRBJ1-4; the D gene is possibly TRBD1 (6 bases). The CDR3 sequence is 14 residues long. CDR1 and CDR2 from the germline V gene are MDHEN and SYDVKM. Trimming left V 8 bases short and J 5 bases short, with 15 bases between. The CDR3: CASGHGTRNEKLFF. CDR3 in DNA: TGTGCCAGCGGTCACGGGACACGAAATGAAAAACTGTTTTTT. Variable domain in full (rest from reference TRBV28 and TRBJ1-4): DVKVTQSSRYLVKRTGEKVFLECVQDMDHENMFWYRQDPGLGLRLIYFSYDVKMKEKGDIPEGYSVSREKKERFSLILESASTNQTSMYLCASGHGTRNEKLFFGSGTQLSVL.

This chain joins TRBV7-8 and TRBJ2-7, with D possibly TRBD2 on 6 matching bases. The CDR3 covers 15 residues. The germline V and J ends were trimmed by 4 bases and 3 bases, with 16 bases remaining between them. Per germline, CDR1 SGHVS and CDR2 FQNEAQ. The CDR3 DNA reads TGTGCCAGCAGCTACGGGACTTCCCCACTCTACGAGCAGTACGTC. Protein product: CASSYGTSPLYEQYV.

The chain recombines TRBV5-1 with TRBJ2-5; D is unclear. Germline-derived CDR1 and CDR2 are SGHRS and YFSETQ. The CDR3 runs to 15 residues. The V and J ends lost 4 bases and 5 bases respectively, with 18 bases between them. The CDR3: CASSVTPLRMETQYF. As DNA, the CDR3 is TGCGCCAGCAGCGTGACACCCCTACGGATGGAGACCCAGTACTTC.

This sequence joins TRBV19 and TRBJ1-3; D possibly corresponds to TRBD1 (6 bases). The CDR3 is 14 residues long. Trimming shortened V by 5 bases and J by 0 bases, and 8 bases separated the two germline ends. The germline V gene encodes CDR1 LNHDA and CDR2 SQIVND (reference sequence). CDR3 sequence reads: CASSWTDSGNTIYF. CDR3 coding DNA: TGTGCCAGTAGTTGGACAGACTCTGGAAACACCATATATTTT.

CDR3 sequence (DNA): TGTGCCAGCAGCCTCGGACAGGGGGCCCTCCGCGGGGAGCTGTTTTTT. This codes for CASSLGQGALRGELFF. V is TRBV7-6 and J is TRBJ2-2; 11 bases are shared with TRBD1. CDR1 SGHVS and CDR2 FNYEAQ come from the germline V gene. V gave up 5 bases and J gave up 7 bases; unmatched junction bases: 9. The CDR3 runs 16 residues.

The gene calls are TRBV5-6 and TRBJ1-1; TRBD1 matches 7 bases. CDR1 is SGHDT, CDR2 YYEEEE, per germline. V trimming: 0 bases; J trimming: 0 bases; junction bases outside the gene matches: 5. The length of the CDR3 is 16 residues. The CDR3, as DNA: TGTGCCAGCAGCTTGGGGGGGACAGTAATGAACACTGAAGCTTTCTTT. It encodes CASSLGGTVMNTEAFF.

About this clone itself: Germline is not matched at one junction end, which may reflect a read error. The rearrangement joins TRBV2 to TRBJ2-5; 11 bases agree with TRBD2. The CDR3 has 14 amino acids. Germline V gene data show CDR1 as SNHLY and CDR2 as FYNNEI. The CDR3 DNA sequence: TGTGCCAGCGGTGAGGGACTAGCGGCCCAGACCCAGTACTTC. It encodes CASGEGLAAQTQYF.

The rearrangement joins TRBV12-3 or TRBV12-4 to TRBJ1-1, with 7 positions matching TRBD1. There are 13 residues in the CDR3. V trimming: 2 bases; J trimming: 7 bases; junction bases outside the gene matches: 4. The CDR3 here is CASSLQGDFEAFF. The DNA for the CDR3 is TGTGCCAGCAGTTTACAGGGGGACTTTGAAGCTTTCTTT.

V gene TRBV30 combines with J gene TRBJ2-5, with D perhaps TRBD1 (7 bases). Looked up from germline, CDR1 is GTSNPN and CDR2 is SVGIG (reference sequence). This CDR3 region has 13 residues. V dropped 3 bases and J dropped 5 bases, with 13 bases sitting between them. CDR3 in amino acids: CAWSRGDAETQYF. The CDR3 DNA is TGTGCCTGGAGCAGGGGGGACGCGGAGACCCAGTACTTC.

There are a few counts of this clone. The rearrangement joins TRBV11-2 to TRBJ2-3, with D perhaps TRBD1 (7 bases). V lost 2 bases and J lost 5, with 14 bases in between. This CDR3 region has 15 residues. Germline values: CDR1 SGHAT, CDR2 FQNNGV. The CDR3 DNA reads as TGTGCCAGCAGCTTAAGACAGGGAGGTAAAGATACGCAGTATTTT. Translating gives CASSLRQGGKDTQYF.

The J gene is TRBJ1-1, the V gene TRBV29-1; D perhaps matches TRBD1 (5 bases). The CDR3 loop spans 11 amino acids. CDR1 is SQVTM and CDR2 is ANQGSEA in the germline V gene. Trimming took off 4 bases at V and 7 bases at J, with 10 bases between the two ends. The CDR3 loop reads CSVAGDGEAFF. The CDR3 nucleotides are TGCAGCGTTGCGGGGGACGGTGAAGCTTTCTTT.

In DNA, the CDR3 is TGTGCCAGCAGTTTCGCGACAGGAGCCAACTATGGCTACACCTTC. It encodes CASSFATGANYGYTF. This rearrangement joins TRBV28 to TRBJ1-2, with D possibly TRBD1 on 6 matching bases. Germline assignment: CDR1 MDHEN and CDR2 SYDVKM. The V and J ends lost 3 bases and 2 bases respectively, with 13 bases between them. This CDR3 has 15 residues.

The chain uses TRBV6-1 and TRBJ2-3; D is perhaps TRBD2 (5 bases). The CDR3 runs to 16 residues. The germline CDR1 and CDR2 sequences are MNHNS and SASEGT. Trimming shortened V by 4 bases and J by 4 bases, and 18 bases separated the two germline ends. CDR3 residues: CASSVFSGLVPDTQYF. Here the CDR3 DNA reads TGTGCCAGCAGTGTGTTTTCGGGATTAGTTCCAGATACGCAGTATTTT.

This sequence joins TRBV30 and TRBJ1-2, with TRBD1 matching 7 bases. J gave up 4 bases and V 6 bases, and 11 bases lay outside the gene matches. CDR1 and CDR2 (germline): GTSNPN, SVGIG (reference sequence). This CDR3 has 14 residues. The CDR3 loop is CACPIGGRTYGYTF. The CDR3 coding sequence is TGTGCCTGCCCCATAGGGGGCCGCACCTATGGCTACACCTTC.